The 25 T cell receptor beta chains below come from one sample, sequenced in a study of cytomegalovirus exposure and HLA in healthy donors. TCRdb keeps only in-frame clones here, not all; method: immunoSEQ multiplex PCR. The sample lists a few hundred thousand clones, 90% occurring once. Sequenced: PBMCs. Receptor source: a woman between 18 and 29 years old in good health and CMV-seronegative.

The CDR3 sequence: CASSIQGLSNQPQHF. Written as DNA, the CDR3 is TGTGCCAGCAGCATACAGGGGTTGAGCAATCAGCCCCAGCATTTT. The chain recombines TRBV5-4 with TRBJ1-5; TRBD1 matches 7 bases. J gave up 1 base and V 4 bases, and 5 bases lay outside the gene matches. The germline V gene encodes CDR1 SGHNT and CDR2 YYREEE (reference sequence). CDR3 size: 15 residues.

The chain combines TRBV5-1 with TRBJ2-6; unclear D gene. Trimming shortened V by 3 bases and J by 0 bases, and 4 bases separated the two germline ends. The CDR3 is 14 amino acids. The germline CDR1 and CDR2 sequences are SGHRS and YFSETQ. CDR3 sequence reads: CASSSVSGANVLTF. CDR3 bases: TGCGCCAGCAGCTCGGTCTCTGGGGCCAACGTCCTGACTTTC.

The chain carries TRBV27 and TRBJ2-7; D gene ambiguous. Germline lookup yields CDR1 MNHEY and CDR2 SMNVEV (reference sequence). The CDR3 totals 16 residues. V shed 5 bases and J shed 2 bases, with 19 bases lying between them. The CDR3 is CASSPISVKPPYEQYF. CDR3 DNA sequence: TGTGCCAGCAGTCCCATATCGGTGAAACCTCCCTACGAGCAGTACTTC.

This sequence joins TRBV5-1 and TRBJ2-1; 11 bases match TRBD2. Germline CDR1 and CDR2: SGHRS and YFSETQ. V gave up 5 bases and J gave up 9 bases; unmatched junction bases: 7. The CDR3 runs 14 residues. The CDR3 DNA is TGCGCCAGCAGGGAACTAGCGGGGGTCGGTGAGCAGTTCTTC. It codes for CASRELAGVGEQFF.

The chain couples TRBV7-8 to TRBJ1-1, with D maybe TRBD1 (6 bases). Deletions cut 1 base from V and 4 bases from J, with 10 bases between. The CDR3 totals 14 residues. Germline values: CDR1 SGHVS, CDR2 FQNEAQ. CDR3: CASSLVGAGTEAFF. CDR3 nucleotide sequence: TGTGCCAGCAGCTTAGTGGGGGCCGGCACTGAAGCTTTCTTT.

The V gene is TRBV28, the J gene TRBJ1-2; 7 positions match TRBD1. The germline V gene encodes CDR1 MDHEN and CDR2 SYDVKM. The CDR3 covers 14 residues. Germline trimming cut 5 bases from V and 6 bases from J; bases unmatched to any gene: 9. The CDR3 bases are TGTGCCAGCAGTATCCTCACAGGGGTCGATGGCTACACCTTC. Protein: CASSILTGVDGYTF.

This chain uses TRBV18 with TRBJ2-3, with 7 bases fitting TRBD2. This CDR3 spans 17 amino acids. The germline gives CDR1 KGHSH, CDR2 LQKENI. With V trimmed by 0 bases and J by 0 bases, 6 bases remained unmatched. CDR3 protein: CASSPPSSGASTDTQYF. The CDR3 nucleotides read TGTGCCAGCTCACCACCTTCTAGCGGAGCTAGCACAGATACGCAGTATTTT.

The chain joins TRBV18 to TRBJ1-1, with 9 bases aligning to TRBD1. Germline assignment: CDR1 KGHSH and CDR2 LQKENI. The ends lost 2 bases at V and 2 bases at J; junction bases unmatched: 9. CDR3 size: 17 residues. The CDR3 DNA reads as TGTGCCAGCTCACCAATAACAGGGGGCGCCCCTAACACTGAAGCTTTCTTT. This sequence encodes CASSPITGGAPNTEAFF.

This chain connects TRBV20-1 to TRBJ1-1; D gene uncertain. The V and J ends lost 6 bases and 8 bases respectively, with 10 bases between them. Germline CDR1 and CDR2: DFQATT and SNEGSKA (reference sequence). This CDR3 contains 10 residues. The CDR3 coding sequence is TGCAGTGCACCCCAGTTGGAAGCTTTCTTT. Protein: CSAPQLEAFF.

The chain couples TRBV7-7 to TRBJ2-5, with 11 bases that match TRBD2. Germline loops: CDR1 SSHAT, CDR2 FNYEAQ (reference sequence). With 3 bases clipped from V and 5 bases from J, the junction kept 5 bases outside the gene matches. The CDR3 extends over 15 amino acids. CDR3: CASSFSGGAWETQYF. CDR3 in DNA: TGTGCCAGCAGCTTTAGCGGGGGGGCTTGGGAGACCCAGTACTTC.

The CDR3 sequence: CASSFGTGDYGYTF. For the CDR3, the DNA is TGTGCCAGCAGTTTCGGTACAGGGGACTATGGCTACACCTTC. The chain carries TRBV28 and TRBJ1-2; 7 nucleotides align to TRBD1. Germline lookup yields CDR1 MDHEN and CDR2 SYDVKM. The CDR3 runs to 14 residues. V lost 3 bases and J lost 3; bases outside the gene matches: 4.

The chain combines TRBV2 with TRBJ2-3; a weak D match, TRBD1 (5 bases). Germline values: CDR1 SNHLY, CDR2 FYNNEI. The CDR3 loop spans 16 amino acids. V was trimmed by 6 bases and J by 4 bases, leaving 20 bases between them. The CDR3 DNA is TGTGCCAGCAGAAATCGACAGACCACGTCGGCAGATACGCAGTATTTT. Protein product: CASRNRQTTSADTQYF.

The V and J genes are TRBV5-4 and TRBJ2-1; 8 positions match TRBD1. Trimming removed 1 base from V and 0 bases from J; junction bases left unmatched: 3. Germline CDR1 and CDR2: SGHNT and YYREEE (reference sequence). The CDR3 is made up of 16 amino acids. Here the CDR3 reads CASSLLTGASYNEQFF. DNA for the CDR3: TGTGCCAGCAGCTTGTTGACAGGGGCCTCCTACAATGAGCAGTTCTTC.

CDR3 DNA: TGTGCCAGCAGCCTCCCCCGGGGGGGCGCTTCTGGAAACACCATATATTTT. It is translated as CASSLPRGGASGNTIYF. The gene calls are TRBV7-2 and TRBJ1-3; D perhaps matches TRBD1 (6 bases). The V gene's germline CDR1 is SGHTA and CDR2 FQGNSA. The length of the CDR3 is 17 residues. V lost 5 bases and J lost 1, with 18 bases in between.

The rearrangement uses TRBV9 and TRBJ2-7, with TRBD2 identical over 8 bases. Germline-derived CDR1 and CDR2 are SGDLS and YYNGEE. This CDR3 is built from 17 residues. The trim removed 4 bases at V and 2 bases at J, leaving 14 bases unmatched. This CDR3 reads CASSLQPYVGGAYEQYF. The CDR3 DNA reads as TGTGCCAGCAGCCTCCAACCCTATGTCGGGGGGGCCTACGAGCAGTACTTC.

V usage is TRBV7-2 and J usage is TRBJ2-7; maybe TRBD1 (6 bases). This CDR3 is 15 amino acids long. V was shortened by 5 bases and J by 2 bases, with 16 bases between the two germline ends. The germline gives CDR1 SGHTA, CDR2 FQGNSA. As DNA, the CDR3 is TGTGCCAGCAGCCAGCGGACAGTGCCCCCCTACGAGCAGTACTTC. It codes for CASSQRTVPPYEQYF.

With respect to this clone: Other DNA sequences of this sample code for an identical CDR3. The chain is built from TRBV11-2 and TRBJ2-7; 11 nucleotides align to TRBD1. Germline-derived CDR1 and CDR2 are SGHAT and FQNNGV. V lost 5 bases, J lost 4 bases, and 4 bases stayed unmatched. The CDR3 runs 14 residues. The CDR3 sequence: CASSLGQGAYEQYF. The CDR3 coding sequence is TGTGCCAGCAGCCTCGGACAGGGGGCTTACGAGCAGTACTTC.

The chain links TRBV15 to TRBJ2-3; D might be TRBD2 (6 bases). V was trimmed by 3 bases and J by 2 bases, leaving 18 bases between them. This CDR3 contains 17 residues. Germline V gene lookup returns CDR1 LNHNV and CDR2 YYDKDF (reference sequence). CDR3 loop: CATSSPMGGESTDTQYF. Here the CDR3 DNA reads TGTGCCACCAGCAGCCCGATGGGCGGGGAGTCCACAGATACGCAGTATTTT.

The chain links TRBV27 to TRBJ2-1, with D hard to call. Trimming cost V 3 bases and J 4 bases, with 10 bases left between them. The CDR3 length is 14 residues. CDR1 and CDR2 from the germline V gene are MNHEY and SMNVEV (reference sequence). The CDR3: CASSLANYYNEQFF. Written as DNA, the CDR3 is TGTGCCAGCAGTTTGGCCAACTATTACAATGAGCAGTTCTTC.

The sample holds one count of this clone. CDR3 loop: CASSLRDGGIRETQYF. The CDR3 region has the DNA TGTGCCAGCAGTTTAAGGGACGGGGGGATTCGAGAGACCCAGTACTTC. The chain links TRBV27 to TRBJ2-5; the match to TRBD2 covers 7 bases. V dropped 2 bases and J dropped 4; count of bases not matched to a gene: 10. Germline loops: CDR1 MNHEY, CDR2 SMNVEV (reference sequence). The CDR3 runs to 16 residues.

This clone is a singleton in its sample. The same CDR3 arises from other DNA sequences in this sample as well. The chain joins TRBV5-1 to TRBJ2-5, with 7 bases fitting TRBD2. The ends lost 0 bases at V and 5 bases at J; junction bases unmatched: 4. Germline V gives CDR1 SGHRS, CDR2 YFSETQ. The CDR3 contains 14 residues. The CDR3 DNA reads as TGCGCCAGCAGCTTGGTCCTTAGCGGGGAGACCCAGTACTTC. Protein: CASSLVLSGETQYF.

This chain connects TRBV29-1 to TRBJ2-6, with 7 bases that match TRBD1. CDR1 and CDR2 from the germline V gene are SQVTM and ANQGSEA. V shed 6 bases, J shed 2 bases, and the junction held 7 bases outside the gene matches. This CDR3 region has 15 residues. The CDR3 coding sequence is TGCAGCGTCGAGTTCACAGGGGCTGGGGCCAACGTCCTGACTTTC. Its translation: CSVEFTGAGANVLTF.

The rearrangement joins TRBV9 to TRBJ2-7; D might be TRBD1 (6 bases). V shed 2 bases and J shed 3 bases, with 18 bases lying between them. CDR3 length: 16 amino acids. Germline lookup yields CDR1 SGDLS and CDR2 YYNGEE. The CDR3: CASSVRETGTNYEQYF. The CDR3 DNA follows: TGTGCCAGCAGCGTCAGAGAGACAGGTACGAACTACGAGCAGTACTTC.

V gene TRBV28 combines with J gene TRBJ1-6, with 8 bases that match TRBD1. The length of the CDR3 is 15 residues. Germline CDR1 MDHEN, CDR2 SYDVKM. Trimming took 2 bases from V and 10 from J; bases not matched to a gene: 7. This CDR3 reads CASSLTTGAGSPLHF. DNA of the CDR3: TGTGCCAGCAGTTTAACGACAGGGGCGGGATCACCCCTCCACTTT.

This chain uses TRBV5-6 with TRBJ1-6; a weak D match, TRBD1 (6 bases). With 4 bases removed from V and 9 bases from J, the gap between germline ends came to 17 bases. CDR3 length equals 15 residues. Germline V lookup: CDR1 SGHDT, CDR2 YYEEEE. The CDR3 sequence: CASSTTGWYGSPLHF. CDR3 coding DNA: TGTGCCAGCAGCACTACAGGGTGGTACGGTTCACCCCTCCACTTT.